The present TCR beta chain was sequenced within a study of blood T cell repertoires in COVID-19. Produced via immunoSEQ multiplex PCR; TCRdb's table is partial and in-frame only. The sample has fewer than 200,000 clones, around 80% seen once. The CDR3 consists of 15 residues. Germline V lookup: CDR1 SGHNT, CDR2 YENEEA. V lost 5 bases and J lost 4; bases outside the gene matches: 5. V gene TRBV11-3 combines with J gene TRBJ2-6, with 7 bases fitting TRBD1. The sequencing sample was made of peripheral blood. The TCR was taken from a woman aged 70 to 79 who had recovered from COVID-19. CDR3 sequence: CASSRPRGGANVLTF. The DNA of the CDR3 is TGTGCCAGCAGCCGCCCCAGGGGGGGGGCCAACGTCCTGACTTTC.